This T cell receptor beta chain was sequenced for a study of CD8 T cells in Susac syndrome. The CDR3 has 16 amino acids. RNA in amounts of roughly 0.45 to 1 ug was reverse transcribed with random hexamers. TCRdb re-derived calls from the immunoSEQ multiplex PCR reads in MiXCR, one entry per CDR3 protein. The sample consists of hundreds of thousands of distinct CDR3 sequences, 95% of them appearing once. Negative isolation yielded the CD8+ and CD4+ T cells, while FACS enriched the TEMRA cells. V is TRBV21-1 and J is TRBJ2-3; no check of the table's D call, TRBD2, against the DNA was made. TRBV21-1 is a pseudogene locus. The sequenced sample was CD4+ T cells from PBMCs. The receptor's source is a human donor with multiple sclerosis. CDR3 DNA sequence: TGTGCCAGCAGCAAACGGGACTACTCCCTCACAGATACGCAGTATTTT. This gives the protein CASSKRDYSLTDTQYF.